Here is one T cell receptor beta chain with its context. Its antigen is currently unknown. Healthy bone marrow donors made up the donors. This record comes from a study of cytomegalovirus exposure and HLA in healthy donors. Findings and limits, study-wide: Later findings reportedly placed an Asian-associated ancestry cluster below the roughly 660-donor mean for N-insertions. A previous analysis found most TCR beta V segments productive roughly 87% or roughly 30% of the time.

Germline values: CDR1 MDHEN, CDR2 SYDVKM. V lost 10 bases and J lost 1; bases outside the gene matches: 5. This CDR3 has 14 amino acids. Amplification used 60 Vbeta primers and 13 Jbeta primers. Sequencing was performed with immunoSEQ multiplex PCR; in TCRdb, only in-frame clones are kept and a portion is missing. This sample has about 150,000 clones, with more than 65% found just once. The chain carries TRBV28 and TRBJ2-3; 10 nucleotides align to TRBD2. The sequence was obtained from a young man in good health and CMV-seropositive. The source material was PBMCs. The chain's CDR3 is CATIGTSGTDTQYF. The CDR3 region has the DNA TGTGCCACCATCGGGACTAGCGGCACAGATACGCAGTATTTT.